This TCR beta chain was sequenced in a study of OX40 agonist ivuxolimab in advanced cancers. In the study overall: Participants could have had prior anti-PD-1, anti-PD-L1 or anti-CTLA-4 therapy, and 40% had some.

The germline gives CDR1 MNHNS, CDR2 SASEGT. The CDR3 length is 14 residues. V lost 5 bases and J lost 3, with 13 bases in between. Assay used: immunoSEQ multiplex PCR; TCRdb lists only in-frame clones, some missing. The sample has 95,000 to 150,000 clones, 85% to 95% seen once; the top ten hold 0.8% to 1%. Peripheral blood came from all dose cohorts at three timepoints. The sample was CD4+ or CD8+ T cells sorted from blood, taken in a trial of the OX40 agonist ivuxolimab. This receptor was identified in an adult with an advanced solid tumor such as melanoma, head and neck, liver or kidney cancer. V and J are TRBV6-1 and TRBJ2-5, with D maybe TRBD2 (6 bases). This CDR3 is CASSPSGGKETQYF. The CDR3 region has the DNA TGTGCCAGCAGTCCCTCTGGGGGGAAAGAGACCCAGTACTTC.